The 15 T cell receptor beta chains below come from one sample, sequenced in a study of CD8 T cells in ankylosing spondylitis. TCRdb recomputed calls from the 5' RACE reads with MiXCR, one row per CDR3 protein. The sample includes around 130,000 distinct CDR3 sequences, about 6.5% of them seen just once. The sample was blood, either unsorted or a sorted T cell fraction (not recorded which). The receptors here all came from a male donor with ankylosing spondylitis or in good health (not recorded which).

A word on this clonotype: Given a much more abundant clone one base away, this may be a read error. The rearrangement links TRBV11-2 to TRBJ2-7, with D hard to call. This CDR3 contains 12 residues. CDR1 and CDR2 from the germline V gene are SGHAT and FQNNGV. The CDR3 nucleotides read TGTACCAGCAGCTTAGTGACTCGTGAGCAGTACTTC. It translates to CTSSLVTREQYF.

The chain recombines TRBV25-1 with TRBJ1-1, with D unresolved. This CDR3 comprises 13 residues. The germline V gene encodes CDR1 MGHDK and CDR2 SYGVNS. V lost 3 bases to trimming and J lost 6 bases, with 11 bases between them. The CDR3 is CASSDFYVAEAFF. The CDR3 coding sequence is TGTGCCAGCAGTGACTTTTACGTTGCTGAAGCTTTCTTT.

This clonotype was recorded at least ten times. The chain joins TRBV20-1 to TRBJ2-5; no firm D call. V was pared by 0 bases and J by 1 base, with 9 bases between. Germline V gene sequence: CDR1 DFQATT, CDR2 SNEGSKA (reference sequence). This CDR3 comprises 14 residues. The CDR3, as DNA: TGCAGTGCTAGAGATCCACTGGGCCAAGAGACCCAGTACTTC. Protein sequence: CSARDPLGQETQYF.

This clonotype was seen at least ten times. V usage is TRBV7-8 and J usage is TRBJ2-1; 9 nucleotides align to TRBD2. The CDR3 extends over 18 amino acids. Germline lookup yields CDR1 SGHVS and CDR2 FQNEAQ. Trimming at V came to 0 bases and at J to 0 bases, leaving 6 bases not matched to a gene. This CDR3 reads CASSLARLAAISYNEQFF. Here the CDR3 DNA reads TGTGCCAGCAGCTTAGCCAGACTAGCGGCGATCTCCTACAATGAGCAGTTCTTC.

There are many counts of this clonotype. This rearrangement joins TRBV5-6 to TRBJ2-2; D is ambiguous. Trimming stripped 4 bases from V and 0 bases from J, with 10 bases between. The germline V gene encodes CDR1 SGHDT and CDR2 YYEEEE. This CDR3 spans 15 amino acids. This chain's CDR3 is CASSPGPANTGELFF. The CDR3 bases are TGTGCCAGCAGCCCTGGCCCTGCGAACACCGGGGAGCTGTTTTTT. The variable domain in full, completed from reference TRBV5-6 and TRBJ2-2, reads DAGVTQSPTHLIKTRGQQVTLRCSPKSGHDTVSWYQQALGQGPQFIFQYYEEEERQRGNFPDRFSGHQFPNYSSELNVNALLLGDSALYLCASSPGPANTGELFFGEGSRLTVL.

In its sample, this clonotype was seen many times. V is TRBV7-2 and J is TRBJ2-1, with 11 bases fitting TRBD2. The CDR3 is 15 residues long. CDR1 is SGHTA and CDR2 is FQGNSA in the germline V gene. After removal of 0 bases from V and 9 bases from J, the junction contained 4 bases not matched to a gene. The CDR3: CASSLALAGVPEQFF. CDR3 nucleotides: TGTGCCAGCAGCTTAGCACTAGCGGGAGTTCCTGAGCAGTTCTTC.

This clonotype was picked up many times. This chain uses TRBV28 with TRBJ1-5, with TRBD1 as a possible D gene (6 bases). This CDR3 has 13 amino acids. Germline V gene lookup returns CDR1 MDHEN and CDR2 SYDVKM. V was shortened by 8 bases and J by 3 bases, with 11 bases between the two germline ends. CDR3 nucleotides: TGTGCCAGCCAGACAGGCTACAATCAGCCCCAGCATTTT. Translation: CASQTGYNQPQHF.

This clonotype was observed many times. The rearrangement joins TRBV7-3 to TRBJ2-2; 14 positions match TRBD2. Germline CDR1 reads SGHTA; CDR2 reads FQGTGA. This CDR3 has 20 residues. The trim removed 1 base at V and 5 bases at J, leaving 12 bases unmatched. CDR3 sequence: CASSLKPGTSGGLLTGELFF. The CDR3 DNA is TGTGCCAGCAGCTTAAAACCCGGGACTAGCGGGGGACTACTGACCGGGGAGCTGTTTTTT.

The chain employs TRBV5-1 and TRBJ2-2; tentatively, D is TRBD2 (5 bases). This CDR3 contains 15 residues. Germline V lookup: CDR1 SGHRS, CDR2 YFSETQ. V dropped 4 bases and J dropped 3 bases, with 13 bases sitting between them. The CDR3 reads CASSADGSYTGELFF. CDR3 coding DNA: TGCGCCAGCAGCGCGGATGGGAGCTACACCGGGGAGCTGTTTTTT.

This clonotype was recorded many times. This chain joins TRBV18 and TRBJ1-6; D might be TRBD1 (5 bases). V was trimmed by 6 bases and J by 10 bases, leaving 16 bases between them. CDR3 size: 14 residues. CDR1 is KGHSH, CDR2 LQKENI, per germline. The CDR3 coding sequence is TGTGCCAGCTCCCCCGCAGGGATAGGATCACCCCTCCACTTT. This gives the protein CASSPAGIGSPLHF.

This clonotype was counted ten times or more. V and J are TRBV20-1 and TRBJ2-5, with no clear D. CDR1 and CDR2 from the germline V gene are DFQATT and SNEGSKA (reference sequence). Trimming stripped 3 bases from V and 5 bases from J, with 10 bases between. The CDR3 runs to 12 residues. In DNA, the CDR3 is TGCAGTGCTAGGGACGAACGGGAGACCCAGTACTTC. Encoded protein: CSARDERETQYF.

Many counts were recorded for this clonotype. The chain combines TRBV12-3 or TRBV12-4 with TRBJ2-7; D is ambiguous. The CDR3 sequence is 16 residues long. Deletions cut 2 bases from V and 0 bases from J, with 14 bases between. The chain's CDR3 is CASSLNPGPLSYEQYF. CDR3 bases: TGTGCCAGCAGTTTAAACCCGGGCCCGCTCTCCTACGAGCAGTACTTC.

In its sample, this clonotype was seen many times. The rearrangement links TRBV28 to TRBJ1-4; D is unclear. CDR1 and CDR2 (germline): MDHEN, SYDVKM. The CDR3 consists of 12 residues. The germline V and J ends were trimmed by 5 bases and 7 bases, with 8 bases remaining between them. The CDR3 here is CASSGSAEKLFF. The CDR3 region has the DNA TGTGCCAGCAGTGGATCGGCTGAAAAACTGTTTTTT. The whole variable domain, filled in from reference TRBV28 and TRBJ1-4, reads DVKVTQSSRYLVKRTGEKVFLECVQDMDHENMFWYRQDPGLGLRLIYFSYDVKMKEKGDIPEGYSVSREKKERFSLILESASTNQTSMYLCASSGSAEKLFFGSGTQLSVL.

This clonotype appeared many times. V and J are TRBV28 and TRBJ2-7; 13 bases line up with TRBD2. J gave up 4 bases and V 5 bases, and 5 bases lay outside the gene matches. The CDR3 spans 15 residues. CDR1 MDHEN and CDR2 SYDVKM come from the germline V gene. DNA for the CDR3: TGTGCCAGCAGTACCGGGACTAGCGGGATGTACGAGCAGTACTTC. Amino acids: CASSTGTSGMYEQYF.

This clonotype was recorded at least ten times. The CDR3 loop is CASSLMVQGPRRYTGELFF. Here the CDR3 DNA reads TGCGCCAGCAGCTTGATGGTCCAGGGCCCCCGTCGGTACACCGGGGAGCTGTTTTTT. The V and J genes are TRBV5-1 and TRBJ2-2; perhaps TRBD1 as D (5 bases). CDR1 SGHRS and CDR2 YFSETQ come from the germline V gene. The CDR3 runs to 19 residues. Trimming pared 1 base from V and 3 bases from J, leaving 22 bases between.